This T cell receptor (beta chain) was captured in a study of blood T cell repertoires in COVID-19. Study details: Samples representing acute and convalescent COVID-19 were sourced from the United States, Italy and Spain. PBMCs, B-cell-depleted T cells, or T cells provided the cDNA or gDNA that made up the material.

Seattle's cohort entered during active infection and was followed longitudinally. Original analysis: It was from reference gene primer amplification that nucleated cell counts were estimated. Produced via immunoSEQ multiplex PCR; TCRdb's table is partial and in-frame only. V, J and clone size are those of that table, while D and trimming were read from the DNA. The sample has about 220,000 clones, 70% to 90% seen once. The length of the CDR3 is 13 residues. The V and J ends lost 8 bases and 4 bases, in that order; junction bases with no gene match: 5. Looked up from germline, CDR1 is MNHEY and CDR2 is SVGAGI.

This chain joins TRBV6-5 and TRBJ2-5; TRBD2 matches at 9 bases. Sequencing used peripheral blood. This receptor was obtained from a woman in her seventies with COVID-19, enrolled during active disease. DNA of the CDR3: TGTGCCAGCGGGGCTAGCGGGATAGAGACCCAGTACTTC. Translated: CASGASGIETQYF.